The 13 T cell receptor beta chains listed next were all sequenced from one sample in a study of breast tumors, draining lymph nodes, adjacent tissues. Via MiXCR, TCRdb re-called the multiplex PCR reads, giving one row per CDR3 protein. Among approximately 100,000 distinct CDR3 sequences listed, less than 25% were seen once. Breast cancer patients provided tissue from their axillary draining lymph nodes. Sequencing used axillary lymph node tissue. All receptors derive from a female donor with breast cancer. Some clones in this sample may be carry-over from other donors' samples.

This clonotype occurred many times. The V gene is TRBV5-1, the J gene TRBJ1-5; tentative D call: TRBD1 (5 bases). CDR3 length equals 14 residues. V was clipped by 0 bases and J by 5 bases, with 9 bases between them. Germline CDR1 is SGHRS and CDR2 is YFSETQ. The CDR3 coding sequence is TGCGCCAGCAGCTTGGCCGGGGGGGATCAGCCCCAGCATTTT. This gives the protein CASSLAGGDQPQHF.

This chain joins TRBV4-2 and TRBJ1-5; no reliable D call. Trimming took off 0 bases at V and 1 base at J, with 7 bases between the two ends. This CDR3 has 15 residues. Germline values: CDR1 LGHNA, CDR2 YNFKEQ. The CDR3 is CASSQDLASNQPQHF. The CDR3 DNA reads as TGTGCCAGCAGCCAAGATCTCGCCAGCAATCAGCCCCAGCATTTT.

This clonotype was observed many times. The V and J genes are TRBV24-1 and TRBJ1-5, with D hard to call. Germline CDR1 is KGHDR and CDR2 is SFDVKD. Trimming cost V 0 bases and J 0 bases, with 2 bases left between them. This CDR3 comprises 14 residues. The CDR3 sequence is CATSDLASNQPQHF. CDR3 nucleotide sequence: TGTGCCACCAGTGATTTGGCTAGCAATCAGCCCCAGCATTTT.

In this sample, this clonotype turned up many times. The chain employs TRBV19 and TRBJ2-4; D perhaps matches TRBD1 (5 bases). Trimming left V 6 bases short and J 0 bases short, with 15 bases between. Looked up from germline, CDR1 is LNHDA and CDR2 is SQIVND (reference sequence). CDR3 length equals 16 residues. Here the CDR3 reads CASSKGLTLAKNIQYF. The DNA for the CDR3 is TGTGCCAGTAGCAAGGGGCTGACGCTAGCCAAAAACATTCAGTACTTC.

This clonotype was counted at least ten times. The rearrangement joins TRBV9 to TRBJ1-2; maybe TRBD1 (5 bases). The V gene's germline CDR1 is SGDLS and CDR2 YYNGEE. The V gene lost 3 bases and the J gene lost 5 bases, with 11 bases spanning the gap. There are 13 residues in the CDR3. CDR3 coding DNA: TGTGCCAGCAGCGGGGGGGTAGGGTATGGCTACACCTTC. This gives the protein CASSGGVGYGYTF.

In its sample, this clonotype was seen a few times. A clone one base away is much larger, so this may be a read error. Here the CDR3 reads CASSPQAKQYGYAF. Written as DNA, the CDR3 is TGTGCCAGCAGTCCCCAGGCTAAGCAGTATGGCTACGCCTTC. This rearrangement joins TRBV27 to TRBJ1-2; no reliable D call. CDR3 size: 14 residues. Germline assignment: CDR1 MNHEY and CDR2 SMNVEV (reference sequence).

In the case of this clonotype: A read error may be the cause here, since a much bigger clone is one base away. This is likely a read error, given that the CDR3 carries no conserved phenylalanine or tryptophan at its end. The CDR3 sequence: CASSGGTSDTQYS. In DNA, the CDR3 is TGTGCCAGCAGCGGGGGGACATCGGATACGCAGTATTCT. The chain is built from TRBV9 and TRBJ2-3, with D perhaps TRBD1 (6 bases). The V end lost 3 bases, the J end lost 6 bases, and 11 bases lay between the germline ends. The CDR3 totals 13 residues. CDR1 is SGDLS and CDR2 is YYNGEE in the germline V gene.

For this clonotype: A much larger clone sits a single nucleotide away, making a read error possible. The CDR3 DNA follows: TGTGCCAGCAGTTACCCGCCGGACAGTGGACAGTCCTACGAGCAGTACTTC. Translating gives CASSYPPDSGQSYEQYF. The chain has TRBV6-2 or TRBV6-3 and TRBJ2-7; D might be TRBD1 (6 bases). V was shortened by 2 bases and J by 1 base, with 18 bases between the two germline ends. The CDR3 runs 17 residues. CDR1 is MNHEY and CDR2 is SVGEGT in the germline V gene.

This clonotype showed up many times. The chain links TRBV5-1 to TRBJ1-5; 7 nucleotides align to TRBD1. The CDR3 spans 15 residues. Germline CDR1 reads SGHRS; CDR2 reads YFSETQ. Germline trimming cut 0 bases from V and 1 base from J; bases unmatched to any gene: 1. The CDR3 sequence: CASSLAGGSNQPQHF. In DNA form, the CDR3 reads TGCGCCAGCAGCTTGGCAGGGGGGAGCAATCAGCCCCAGCATTTT.

This clonotype was detected many times. The chain recombines TRBV7-9 with TRBJ1-2; D is unclear. Per the germline V gene, CDR1 is SEHNR and CDR2 is FQNEAQ (reference sequence). V gave up 2 bases and J gave up 6 bases, with 10 bases separating them. CDR3 length: 13 amino acids. The CDR3 nucleotides are TGTGCCAGCAGCTTAATCTTGGAGAATGGCTACACCTTC. Translation gives CASSLILENGYTF.

In its sample, this clonotype was seen many times. The chain is built from TRBV5-6 and TRBJ2-1; D gene uncertain. V lost 3 bases to trimming and J lost 9 bases, with 10 bases between them. Germline V CDR1 and CDR2: SGHDT, YYEEEE. The CDR3 totals 12 residues. The CDR3 DNA is TGTGCCAGCAGCTACAGTAGTATTGAGCAGTTCTTC. Translating it yields CASSYSSIEQFF.

This clonotype was counted at least ten times. V usage is TRBV20-1 and J usage is TRBJ1-2, with D tentatively TRBD1 (6 bases). Trimming cost V 8 bases and J 0 bases, with 22 bases left between them. Germline V lookup: CDR1 DFQATT, CDR2 SNEGSKA (reference sequence). There are 16 residues in the CDR3. The CDR3 loop is CSPFPNGQSSNYGYTF. The DNA of the CDR3 is TGCAGTCCATTCCCCAATGGACAGTCCTCTAACTATGGCTACACCTTC.

The V and J genes are TRBV28 and TRBJ2-7; TRBD2 matches 7 bases. The CDR3 has 17 residues. V gave up 2 bases and J gave up 7 bases; unmatched junction bases: 17. The V gene's germline CDR1 is MDHEN and CDR2 SYDVKM. CDR3 sequence (DNA): TGTGCCAGCAGTTTAAGTGGGCGGGGAGCGGGACGTGGGGAGCAGTACTTC. This sequence encodes CASSLSGRGAGRGEQYF.